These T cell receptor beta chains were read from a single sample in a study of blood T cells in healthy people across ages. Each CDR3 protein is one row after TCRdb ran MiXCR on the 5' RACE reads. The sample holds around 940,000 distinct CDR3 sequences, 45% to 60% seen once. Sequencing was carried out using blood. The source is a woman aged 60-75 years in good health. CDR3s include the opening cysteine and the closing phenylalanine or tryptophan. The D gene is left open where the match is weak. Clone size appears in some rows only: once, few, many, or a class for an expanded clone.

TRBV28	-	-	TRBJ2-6	TGTGCCAGCAGCCCTTTGTCGGCCGGGGCCAACGTCCTGACTTTC	CASSPLSAGANVLTF
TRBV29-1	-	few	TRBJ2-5	TGCAGCGTTGCGGGGAGTCAGAGGGAGACCCAGTACTTC	CSVAGSQRETQYF
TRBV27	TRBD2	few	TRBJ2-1	TGTGCCACTCGGACTAGCTTTCTTAATGAGCAGTTCTTC	CATRTSFLNEQFF
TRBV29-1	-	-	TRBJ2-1	TGCAGCGTTCTGGAAGTCTCCTACAATGAGCAGTTCTTC	CSVLEVSYNEQFF
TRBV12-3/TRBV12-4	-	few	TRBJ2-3	TGTGCCAGCAGTTTAGTCACCTATACGCAGTATTTT	CASSLVTYTQYF
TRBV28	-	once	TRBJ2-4	TGTGCCAGCAGGACTACAGGAATAGCCAAAAACATTCAGTACTTC	CASRTTGIAKNIQYF
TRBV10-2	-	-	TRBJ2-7	TGCGCCAGCAGTGCGACAGCCGCGAAACCCGAGCAGTACTTC	CASSATAAKPEQYF
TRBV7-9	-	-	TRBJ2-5	TGTGCCAGCAAAATCAGGGGCCCCCAAGAGACCCAGTACTTC	CASKIRGPQETQYF
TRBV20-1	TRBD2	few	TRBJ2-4	TGCAGTGCTCCTAGCGGGTATACTACGAAGCAGTACTTC	CSAPSGYTTKQYF
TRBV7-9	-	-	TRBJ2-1	TGTGCCAGCAGCTTAGTGGGAGACTACAATGAGCAGTTCTTC	CASSLVGDYNEQFF
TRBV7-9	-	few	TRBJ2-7	TGTGCCAGCAGCTTAGCTTTAGGGACCTACGAGCAGTACTTC	CASSLALGTYEQYF
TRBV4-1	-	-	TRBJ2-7	TGCGCCAGCAGCCAGGGTGGTACAGGGTCGACCTACGAGCAGTACTTC	CASSQGGTGSTYEQYF
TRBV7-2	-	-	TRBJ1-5	TGTGCCAGCAGCCCCAGCTTCGGCAATCAGCCCCAGCATTTT	CASSPSFGNQPQHF
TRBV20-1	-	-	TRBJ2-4	TGCAGTGCTAGGCCCCTCGCGTCTGGGGGCATTCAGTACTTC	CSARPLASGGIQYF
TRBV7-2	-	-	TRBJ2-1	TGTGCCAGCAGCTTAGGCGGCCCGGTGAATGAGCAGTTCTTC	CASSLGGPVNEQFF
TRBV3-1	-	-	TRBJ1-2	TGTGCCAGCAGCCTTCTCTCGGCCGTAGCTAACTATGGCTACACCTTC	CASSLLSAVANYGYTF
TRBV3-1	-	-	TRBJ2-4	TGTGCCAGCAGCCATAAAACAAACATTCAGTACTTC	CASSHKTNIQYF
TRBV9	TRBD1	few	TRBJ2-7	TGTGCCAGCAGCCCCGGACAGGGCCTTCCCTACGAGCAGTACTTC	CASSPGQGLPYEQYF
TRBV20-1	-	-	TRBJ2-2	TGCAGTGCTAGCTCTGGATGGGTTTCCGGGGAGCTGTTTTTT	CSASSGWVSGELFF
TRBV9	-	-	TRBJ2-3	TGTGCCAGCAGCGTAGGGACGGGCTCCAGGACAGATACGCAGTATTTT	CASSVGTGSRTDTQYF
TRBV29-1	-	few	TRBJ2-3	TGCAGCGTTCGGCAGGGGAGGGCAGATACGCAGTATTTT	CSVRQGRADTQYF
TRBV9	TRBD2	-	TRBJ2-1	TGTGCCAGCAGCGTAGCCGCGGGAGGAAACAATGAGCAGTTCTTC	CASSVAAGGNNEQFF
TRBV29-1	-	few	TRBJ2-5	TGCAGCGTTGTTGAGGGCCTGGGGGGAGAGACCCAGTACTTC	CSVVEGLGGETQYF
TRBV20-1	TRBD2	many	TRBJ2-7	TGCAGTGCTAGAGGACTAGCCCACGAGCAGTACTTC	CSARGLAHEQYF
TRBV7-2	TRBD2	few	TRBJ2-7	TGTGCCAGCAGCTTAGAGAACGCGGGAGCGTACAATGAGCAGTACTTC	CASSLENAGAYNEQYF
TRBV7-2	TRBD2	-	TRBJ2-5	TGTGCCAGCAGCTTCTTAGCGGGAGTCCGGGAGACCCAGTACTTC	CASSFLAGVRETQYF
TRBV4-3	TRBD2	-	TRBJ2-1	TGCGCCAGCAGCCAAACCGGGACTAGCGGGGGCAATGAGCAGTTCTTC	CASSQTGTSGGNEQFF
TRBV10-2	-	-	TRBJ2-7	TGCGCCAGCAGTGAGTTGACCGAGCAGTACTTC	CASSELTEQYF
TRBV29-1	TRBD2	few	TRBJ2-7	TGCAGCGTTCCGAGACTAGCGGGCTGCGAGCAGTACTTC	CSVPRLAGCEQYF
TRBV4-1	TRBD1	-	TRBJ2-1	TGCGCCAGCAGCCAAACCGGGACAGGGGGTATTGAGCAGTTCTTC	CASSQTGTGGIEQFF
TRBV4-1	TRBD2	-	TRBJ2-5	TGCGCCAGCAGCCAAGGAGTAGCGGACGGGGGGGAGACCCAGTACTTC	CASSQGVADGGETQYF
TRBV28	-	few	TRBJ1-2	TGTGCCAGCAGTTTTTCCCCGTTCCGAGGGAGCTCCTATGGCTACACCTTC	CASSFSPFRGSSYGYTF
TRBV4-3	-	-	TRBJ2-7	TGCGCCAGCAGCCCCATATTATACAGTCCCGGGTACGAGCAGTACTTC	CASSPILYSPGYEQYF
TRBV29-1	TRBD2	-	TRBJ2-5	TGCACGGCGACTAGCGGGGGACAAGAGACCCAGGACTTC	CTATSGGQETQDF
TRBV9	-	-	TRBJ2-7	TGTGCCAGCAGCGCCGGTAGCGGTAGCTCCTACGAGCAGTACTTC	CASSAGSGSSYEQYF
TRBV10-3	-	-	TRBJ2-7	TGTGCCATCAGTGGGAAGTACGAGCAGTACTTC	CAISGKYEQYF
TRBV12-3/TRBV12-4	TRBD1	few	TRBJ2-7	TGTGCCAGCAGTCTACGGACGACAGGGGGCTACGAGCAGTACTTC	CASSLRTTGGYEQYF
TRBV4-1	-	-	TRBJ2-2	TGCGCCAGCAGTCAAGGACCCCTGGGGGGGGAGCTGTTTTTT	CASSQGPLGGELFF
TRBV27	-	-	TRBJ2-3	TGTGCCAGCAGTTTCTTCGGTCGGACTCCCGCAGATACGCAGTATTTT	CASSFFGRTPADTQYF
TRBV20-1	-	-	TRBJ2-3	TGCAGTGCCAGAAGGGAAATGAAGGATACGCAGTATTTT	CSARREMKDTQYF
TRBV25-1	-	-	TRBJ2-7	TGTGCCAGCAGTGACCATGCGGCCCAGTACTTC	CASSDHAAQYF
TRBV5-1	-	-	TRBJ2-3	TGCGCCAGCAGCTTGGGGGTATCAGCAGATACGCAGTATTTT	CASSLGVSADTQYF
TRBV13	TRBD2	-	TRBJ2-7	TGTGCCAGCAGCTCTGGGACTAGCGAATACAATGAGCAGTACTTC	CASSSGTSEYNEQYF
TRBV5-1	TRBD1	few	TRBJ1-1	TGCGCCAGCAGCCTAACGAGGGGGCAGAACACTGAAGCTTTCTTT	CASSLTRGQNTEAFF
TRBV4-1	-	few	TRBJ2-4	TGCGCCAGCAGCCAGGCGGGACAGTCATCACTAAACATTCAGTACTTC	CASSQAGQSSLNIQYF